A selection of T cell receptor beta chains follows, all from one sample in a study of PD-L1 blockade in urothelial cancer. TCRdb's copy holds only in-frame clones and misses some; the assay was immunoSEQ multiplex PCR. The profile shows tens of thousands of clones, 75% to 90% of them singletons. The material sequenced was PBMCs, taken around atezolizumab (anti-PD-L1) treatment. These receptors originate from a woman between 70 and 85 years old with urothelial cancer. Both conserved end residues are part of each CDR3. D genes are given only for firm matches. Part of the rows lack a size; the others show once, few, many or a class for expanded clones.

cdr3_nt: TGCGCCAGCAGCCAAGGCGGGACAGGGCGCTATAATTCACCCCTCCACTTT; cdr3_aa: CASSQGGTGRYNSPLHF; j_call: TRBJ1-6; clone_size: .; d_call: TRBD1; v_call: TRBV4-3
cdr3_nt: TGTGCCACGGCGTTGGGACAGGGGGAACATTCACCCCTCCACTTT; cdr3_aa: CATALGQGEHSPLHF; j_call: TRBJ1-6; clone_size: .; d_call: TRBD1; v_call: TRBV10-3
cdr3_nt: TGTGCCAGCAGCAGTTCAGGGGTAGGATTTCAGCCCCAGCATTTT; cdr3_aa: CASSSSGVGFQPQHF; j_call: TRBJ1-5; clone_size: .; d_call: .; v_call: TRBV21-1
cdr3_nt: TGTGCCAGCAGTTCCCGGACAGGGAACACTGAAGCTTTCTTT; cdr3_aa: CASSSRTGNTEAFF; j_call: TRBJ1-1; clone_size: .; d_call: TRBD1; v_call: TRBV6-5
cdr3_nt: TGTGCCAGCAGTTTAGGACTAGCGGGAGCAACAGATACGCAGTATTTT; cdr3_aa: CASSLGLAGATDTQYF; j_call: TRBJ2-3; clone_size: .; d_call: TRBD2; v_call: TRBV28
cdr3_nt: TGTGCCAGCAGTGCGTCGACAGTGAACTCTGGAAACACCATATATTTT; cdr3_aa: CASSASTVNSGNTIYF; j_call: TRBJ1-3; clone_size: .; d_call: .; v_call: TRBV6-1
cdr3_nt: TGTGCCAGTAGTATAGAGCGGGCGAACACCGGGGAGCTGTTTTTT; cdr3_aa: CASSIERANTGELFF; j_call: TRBJ2-2; clone_size: once; d_call: .; v_call: TRBV19
cdr3_nt: TGCGCCAGCAGCTTGGCGGCTAGCGGGGTTGGAGAGCAGTACTTC; cdr3_aa: CASSLAASGVGEQYF; j_call: TRBJ2-7; clone_size: .; d_call: TRBD2; v_call: TRBV5-1
cdr3_nt: TGTGCCAGCAGCTGGGTAGCGGGGGGGCCACGCACAGATACGCAGTATTTT; cdr3_aa: CASSWVAGGPRTDTQYF; j_call: TRBJ2-3; clone_size: .; d_call: TRBD2; v_call: TRBV7-2
cdr3_nt: TGTGCCAGCTCACTTTCCGGGAAAGAGAATGGCTACACCTTC; cdr3_aa: CASSLSGKENGYTF; j_call: TRBJ1-2; clone_size: .; d_call: .; v_call: TRBV18
cdr3_nt: TGTGCCAGCAGCTTAGCGACAGGGAACTCTGGAAACACCATATATTTT; cdr3_aa: CASSLATGNSGNTIYF; j_call: TRBJ1-3; clone_size: .; d_call: TRBD1; v_call: TRBV7-2
cdr3_nt: TGTGCCAGCAGCTCTCAGGGGTTGCGAGACTATGGCTACACCTTC; cdr3_aa: CASSSQGLRDYGYTF; j_call: TRBJ1-2; clone_size: once; d_call: .; v_call: TRBV7-9
cdr3_nt: TGTGCCAGCAGCTCGTCCCGGGACAGGGGGCGAACAGATACGCAGTATTTT; cdr3_aa: CASSSSRDRGRTDTQYF; j_call: TRBJ2-3; clone_size: once; d_call: TRBD1; v_call: TRBV7-2
cdr3_nt: TGCGCCAGCAGCCAAGGGCTAGCGGGAGGGCTGAGACTCTTC; cdr3_aa: CASSQGLAGGLRLF; j_call: TRBJ2-1; clone_size: .; d_call: TRBD2; v_call: TRBV4-1
cdr3_nt: TGCGCCAGCAGCCAAGAGTCGCGGGAGGGGGTGGAGACCCAGTACTTC; cdr3_aa: CASSQESREGVETQYF; j_call: TRBJ2-5; clone_size: .; d_call: TRBD2; v_call: TRBV4-1
cdr3_nt: TGTGCCAGCAGTCCCTATAGGGGGGGTAGCTCCTACAATGAGCAGTTCTTC; cdr3_aa: CASSPYRGGSSYNEQFF; j_call: TRBJ2-1; clone_size: .; d_call: .; v_call: TRBV27
cdr3_nt: TGTGCCAGCAGCCAGGGGGCTAGCTATGGCTACACCTTC; cdr3_aa: CASSQGASYGYTF; j_call: TRBJ1-2; clone_size: .; d_call: TRBD1; v_call: TRBV27
cdr3_nt: TGTGCCGCAAGGGGGCATCCCTACACTGAAGCTTTCTTT; cdr3_aa: CAARGHPYTEAFF; j_call: TRBJ1-1; clone_size: .; d_call: .; v_call: TRBV21-1
cdr3_nt: TGTGCCAGCAGCCAATCCGGGACAGGGGCCTACGAGCAGTACTTC; cdr3_aa: CASSQSGTGAYEQYF; j_call: TRBJ2-7; clone_size: .; d_call: TRBD1; v_call: TRBV7-2
cdr3_nt: TGTGCCAGCAGTGACGGCAGGGTAACCTACGAGCAGTACTTC; cdr3_aa: CASSDGRVTYEQYF; j_call: TRBJ2-7; clone_size: .; d_call: .; v_call: TRBV2
cdr3_nt: TGTGCCAGCAGCTTGGAGCTAGCGGGAGATTACGAGCAGTACTTC; cdr3_aa: CASSLELAGDYEQYF; j_call: TRBJ2-7; clone_size: .; d_call: TRBD2; v_call: TRBV5-4
cdr3_nt: TGTGCCAGCAGCTGGGAGCGTGGAAACACCATATATTTT; cdr3_aa: CASSWERGNTIYF; j_call: TRBJ1-3; clone_size: few; d_call: .; v_call: TRBV7-9
cdr3_nt: TGTGCCAGCAGTTTACTAGCGGCCCAACCCTCCTACGAGCAGTACTTC; cdr3_aa: CASSLLAAQPSYEQYF; j_call: TRBJ2-7; clone_size: .; d_call: TRBD2; v_call: TRBV6-5
cdr3_nt: TGCGCCAGCAGCTCCATATCAGGGGTCCCGGAGACCCAGTACTTC; cdr3_aa: CASSSISGVPETQYF; j_call: TRBJ2-5; clone_size: .; d_call: .; v_call: TRBV5-1
cdr3_nt: TGTGCCAGCACAAAGAGCGGTCAAAACTACAATGAGCAGTTCTTC; cdr3_aa: CASTKSGQNYNEQFF; j_call: TRBJ2-1; clone_size: .; d_call: .; v_call: TRBV25-1
cdr3_nt: TGCGCCAGCAGCCCGCCGGTCAGGGACGAGCAGTACTTC; cdr3_aa: CASSPPVRDEQYF; j_call: TRBJ2-7; clone_size: .; d_call: .; v_call: TRBV5-1
cdr3_nt: TGTGCCACCAGCAGAGAATGGACTAGCGGCTACTACGAGCAGTACTTC; cdr3_aa: CATSREWTSGYYEQYF; j_call: TRBJ2-7; clone_size: .; d_call: TRBD2; v_call: TRBV15
cdr3_nt: TGTGCCAGCAGTTACCGGGACAGCTCCCTCTACGAGCAGTACTTC; cdr3_aa: CASSYRDSSLYEQYF; j_call: TRBJ2-7; clone_size: .; d_call: TRBD1; v_call: TRBV2
cdr3_nt: TGTGCCACCAGCAGAGAGTCCGGGTATAACTATGGCTACACCTTC; cdr3_aa: CATSRESGYNYGYTF; j_call: TRBJ1-2; clone_size: .; d_call: .; v_call: TRBV15
cdr3_nt: TGTGCCAGCTCACCCCAGGGTAACCTCAATCCTGGAAACACCATATATTTT; cdr3_aa: CASSPQGNLNPGNTIYF; j_call: TRBJ1-3; clone_size: .; d_call: .; v_call: TRBV18
cdr3_nt: TGTGCCAGCAGCTTGGGACTAGCGTCAGATACGCAGTATTTT; cdr3_aa: CASSLGLASDTQYF; j_call: TRBJ2-3; clone_size: .; d_call: TRBD2; v_call: TRBV11-2
cdr3_nt: TGTGCCAGCAGCGTTGGACTAGCGGGCACAGATACGCAGTATTTT; cdr3_aa: CASSVGLAGTDTQYF; j_call: TRBJ2-3; clone_size: once; d_call: TRBD2; v_call: TRBV9
cdr3_nt: TGTGCCAGCAGCTTATTCGGAGGTGAAAAACTGTTTTTT; cdr3_aa: CASSLFGGEKLFF; j_call: TRBJ1-4; clone_size: .; d_call: .; v_call: TRBV7-9
cdr3_nt: TGTGCCAGCAGCTCGGGGACAGGTTACTACGAGCAGTACTTC; cdr3_aa: CASSSGTGYYEQYF; j_call: TRBJ2-7; clone_size: .; d_call: TRBD1; v_call: TRBV7-9
cdr3_nt: TGTGCCAGCAGCCCCCTGACAGATCTCGATGGCTACACCTTC; cdr3_aa: CASSPLTDLDGYTF; j_call: TRBJ1-2; clone_size: .; d_call: .; v_call: TRBV7-8
cdr3_nt: TGCGCCAGCAGCTTGTGGGGGACAGGGAATCCCTACGAGCAGTACTTC; cdr3_aa: CASSLWGTGNPYEQYF; j_call: TRBJ2-7; clone_size: .; d_call: TRBD1; v_call: TRBV5-1
cdr3_nt: TGCAGCGTTGAGTATAGCGTGGGGGCTTTCTTT; cdr3_aa: CSVEYSVGAFF; j_call: TRBJ1-1; clone_size: .; d_call: .; v_call: TRBV29-1
cdr3_nt: TGTGCCAGCAGTGTGTCTCACAGGGAGTACAATGAGCAGTTCTTC; cdr3_aa: CASSVSHREYNEQFF; j_call: TRBJ2-1; clone_size: .; d_call: .; v_call: TRBV2
cdr3_nt: TGTGCCAGCAGTCCGGGCCGGGACAGGATGAACACTGAAGCTTTCTTT; cdr3_aa: CASSPGRDRMNTEAFF; j_call: TRBJ1-1; clone_size: .; d_call: TRBD1; v_call: TRBV11-2
cdr3_nt: TGTGCCAGCAGTTACCTCGGGACAAATAATTCACCCCTCCACTTT; cdr3_aa: CASSYLGTNNSPLHF; j_call: TRBJ1-6; clone_size: .; d_call: .; v_call: TRBV6-5
cdr3_nt: TGCGCCAGCAGTGCTACCACAGGCGGATCGTACTTC; cdr3_aa: CASSATTGGSYF; j_call: TRBJ2-7; clone_size: .; d_call: .; v_call: TRBV10-1
cdr3_nt: TGCGCCAGCAGCTTGGGACTGGGGCTCTACAATGAGCAGTTCTTC; cdr3_aa: CASSLGLGLYNEQFF; j_call: TRBJ2-1; clone_size: .; d_call: .; v_call: TRBV5-1
cdr3_nt: TGTGCCAGCAGCTTAGTCGCGGGGATGGGCTATGGCTACACCTTC; cdr3_aa: CASSLVAGMGYGYTF; j_call: TRBJ1-2; clone_size: .; d_call: .; v_call: TRBV7-2
cdr3_nt: TGCAGCGTTGGAAAACTTCGGGACAGGGCCTACGAGCAGTACTTC; cdr3_aa: CSVGKLRDRAYEQYF; j_call: TRBJ2-7; clone_size: once; d_call: TRBD1; v_call: TRBV29-1
cdr3_nt: TGTGCCAGCAGCTCGGGACTAGCCCAGAGTGAGCAGTTCTTC; cdr3_aa: CASSSGLAQSEQFF; j_call: TRBJ2-1; clone_size: few; d_call: TRBD2; v_call: TRBV11-2
cdr3_nt: TGTGCCAGCAAACAGCCCCTAATAGGAAACACCATATATTTT; cdr3_aa: CASKQPLIGNTIYF; j_call: TRBJ1-3; clone_size: .; d_call: .; v_call: TRBV28
cdr3_nt: TGCGCCAGCAGCCCCAGACTAGCGGGGGGCACAGATACGCAGTATTTT; cdr3_aa: CASSPRLAGGTDTQYF; j_call: TRBJ2-3; clone_size: once; d_call: TRBD2; v_call: TRBV5-1
cdr3_nt: TGTGCCAGCAGCAGGGGAGGGGGTAGGACTGAAGCTTTCTTT; cdr3_aa: CASSRGGGRTEAFF; j_call: TRBJ1-1; clone_size: .; d_call: .; v_call: TRBV5-6
cdr3_nt: TGCGCCAGCCGAACGACTCCCCAGGGAGATACGCAGTATTTT; cdr3_aa: CASRTTPQGDTQYF; j_call: TRBJ2-3; clone_size: .; d_call: .; v_call: TRBV5-1
cdr3_nt: TGTGCCAGCAGCCAAGTTTCGTTAGACAGTACGAGATACGAGCAGTACTTC; cdr3_aa: CASSQVSLDSTRYEQYF; j_call: TRBJ2-7; clone_size: .; d_call: .; v_call: TRBV14
cdr3_nt: TGTGCCTGGAGTGTCGGACTAGCGAGGATTAATGAGCAGTTCTTC; cdr3_aa: CAWSVGLARINEQFF; j_call: TRBJ2-1; clone_size: .; d_call: TRBD2; v_call: TRBV30
cdr3_nt: TGCAGTGCGCCTGAAGGGGTCGAGCAGTACTTC; cdr3_aa: CSAPEGVEQYF; j_call: TRBJ2-7; clone_size: .; d_call: .; v_call: TRBV20-1
cdr3_nt: TGTGCCAGCAGCGGTAACGACAGGACCGCTTACGAGCAGTACTTC; cdr3_aa: CASSGNDRTAYEQYF; j_call: TRBJ2-7; clone_size: .; d_call: .; v_call: TRBV7-9
cdr3_nt: TGTGCCAGCCACCCCGGGGGTGCAGGAAAACTGTTTTTT; cdr3_aa: CASHPGGAGKLFF; j_call: TRBJ1-4; clone_size: .; d_call: .; v_call: TRBV19
cdr3_nt: TGTGCCAGCAGCCGGGGACAGGGAGGCACTGAAGCTTTCTTT; cdr3_aa: CASSRGQGGTEAFF; j_call: TRBJ1-1; clone_size: once; d_call: TRBD1; v_call: TRBV6-5
cdr3_nt: TGCAGCGTTGAAGGGAAGACTAGCGGGAGGGCTTACAATGAGCAGTTCTTC; cdr3_aa: CSVEGKTSGRAYNEQFF; j_call: TRBJ2-1; clone_size: .; d_call: TRBD2; v_call: TRBV29-1
cdr3_nt: TGTGCCAGCAGTGAAGCCACATACCCTTCAGTCCAGGGCGGAAACTATGGCTACACCTTC; cdr3_aa: CASSEATYPSVQGGNYGYTF; j_call: TRBJ1-2; clone_size: .; d_call: .; v_call: TRBV2
cdr3_nt: TGTGCCAGCAGCTTACTACAGCGGGAGTTTAACAATGAGCAGTTCTTC; cdr3_aa: CASSLLQREFNNEQFF; j_call: TRBJ2-1; clone_size: .; d_call: TRBD2; v_call: TRBV7-9
cdr3_nt: TGTGCCAGCAGAGAAGGGACAGGACAAGAGACCCAGTACTTC; cdr3_aa: CASREGTGQETQYF; j_call: TRBJ2-5; clone_size: once; d_call: TRBD1; v_call: TRBV2